The rows below give T cell receptor beta chains drawn from one sample of a study of PD-1 blockade in classical Hodgkin lymphoma. The method was immunoSEQ multiplex PCR; TCRdb's version includes in-frame clones alone and lacks a portion of them. Of around 65,000 clones listed, nearly 90% are singletons. Sequenced material: peripheral blood mononuclear cells (PBMCs), taken before the fourth cycle of nivolumab. These receptors all stem from a human donor with classical Hodgkin lymphoma. Both conserved end residues are part of each CDR3. Each record gives: J gene, V gene, CDR3 protein.

j_gene: TRBJ1-1; v_gene: TRBV5-1; CDR3aa: CASEDDLNTEAFF
j_gene: TRBJ2-3; v_gene: TRBV5-1; CDR3aa: CASSFAGGKDTQYF
j_gene: TRBJ1-2; v_gene: TRBV5-1; CDR3aa: CASSLATGVVHGYTF
j_gene: TRBJ1-1; v_gene: TRBV11-3; CDR3aa: CASSWGRNTEAFF
j_gene: TRBJ1-2; v_gene: TRBV6-6; CDR3aa: CASSYSQGANYGYTF
j_gene: TRBJ2-3; v_gene: TRBV10-3; CDR3aa: CAISEGLAGAIPSTDTQYF
j_gene: TRBJ2-7; v_gene: TRBV6-6; CDR3aa: CASSGRVNSGLGEQYF
j_gene: TRBJ2-2; v_gene: TRBV7-7; CDR3aa: CASSETANVGELFF
j_gene: TRBJ2-7; v_gene: TRBV7-9; CDR3aa: CASSLLGQGFYEQYF
j_gene: TRBJ2-7; v_gene: TRBV21-1; CDR3aa: CASSPLKGRGYEQYF
j_gene: TRBJ1-6; v_gene: TRBV6-6; CDR3aa: CASSTSGTGDSPLHF
j_gene: TRBJ2-1; v_gene: TRBV5-1; CDR3aa: CASSPAAIGAGNEQFF
j_gene: TRBJ2-5; v_gene: TRBV18; CDR3aa: CASSPQYRGLWETQYF
j_gene: TRBJ2-7; v_gene: TRBV5-6; CDR3aa: CASSLPRGHYEQYF
j_gene: TRBJ1-5; v_gene: TRBV2; CDR3aa: CASSDAGAYNQPQHF
j_gene: TRBJ1-6; v_gene: TRBV19; CDR3aa: CASAGQGGSPLHF
j_gene: TRBJ2-1; v_gene: TRBV5-1; CDR3aa: CASSLVPGSYNEQFF
j_gene: TRBJ2-7; v_gene: TRBV5-1; CDR3aa: CASSLSSGAYEQYF
j_gene: TRBJ1-5; v_gene: TRBV5-4; CDR3aa: CASSLQGKGPQHF
j_gene: TRBJ1-1; v_gene: TRBV19; CDR3aa: CASSRHPGQFMNTEAFF
j_gene: TRBJ2-7; v_gene: TRBV19; CDR3aa: CASSRGEYEQYF
j_gene: TRBJ1-1; v_gene: TRBV27; CDR3aa: CASSLWGVDTEAFF
j_gene: TRBJ1-5; v_gene: TRBV7-9; CDR3aa: CASSLGQLMPQHF
j_gene: TRBJ1-1; v_gene: TRBV5-1; CDR3aa: CASSLAPTGGGTEAFF
j_gene: TRBJ1-6; v_gene: TRBV14; CDR3aa: CASSQEGVGSRNNSPLHF
j_gene: TRBJ2-3; v_gene: TRBV5-4; CDR3aa: CASSLSFRGGPNTQYF
j_gene: TRBJ1-2; v_gene: TRBV6-6; CDR3aa: CASSSGTYGYTF
j_gene: TRBJ2-5; v_gene: TRBV19; CDR3aa: CASSIVTGSVMETQYF
j_gene: TRBJ1-2; v_gene: TRBV5-1; CDR3aa: CASSMDGRSQGDYTF
j_gene: TRBJ2-7; v_gene: TRBV5-1; CDR3aa: CASSHRDRTYEQYF
j_gene: TRBJ1-2; v_gene: TRBV6-6; CDR3aa: CASSRTTQGYTF
j_gene: TRBJ1-6; v_gene: TRBV5-1; CDR3aa: CASASRGAWDSPLHF
j_gene: TRBJ2-5; v_gene: TRBV30; CDR3aa: CAWTGDAETQYF
j_gene: TRBJ2-5; v_gene: TRBV5-1; CDR3aa: CASSISEETQYF
j_gene: TRBJ2-7; v_gene: TRBV7-9; CDR3aa: CASGIQGSHEQYF
j_gene: TRBJ2-5; v_gene: TRBV5-1; CDR3aa: CASSELAGGPEETQYF
j_gene: TRBJ2-2; v_gene: TRBV5-1; CDR3aa: CASSFSRGGPGELFF